The rows below give T cell receptor beta chains drawn from one sample of a study of blood T cell repertoires in COVID-19. The protocol was immunoSEQ multiplex PCR, while the TCRdb copy is restricted to in-frame clones and leaves out a portion. This table holds some 180,000 clones, more than 60% found once. The specimen was peripheral blood. The receptors were gathered from a man aged 45-65 years who had recovered from COVID-19. Each CDR3 is given with its conserved first and last residue. D genes are given only for firm matches. Expanded clones are given a class, and other clones once, few, many or no size at all.

clone_size: .
j_call: TRBJ2-7
d_call: TRBD2
v_call: TRBV10-3
cdr3_aa: CAISEPHGSTSGTNYEQYF
cdr3_nt: TGTGCCATCAGTGAACCCCATGGTAGTACTAGCGGGACAAACTACGAGCAGTACTTC

clone_size: once
j_call: TRBJ1-2
d_call: .
v_call: TRBV30
cdr3_aa: CAWSRGGDYGYTF
cdr3_nt: TGTGCCTGGAGTCGGGGGGGGGACTATGGCTACACCTTC

clone_size: .
j_call: TRBJ2-7
d_call: .
v_call: TRBV5-5
cdr3_aa: CASSFATPGSYEQYF
cdr3_nt: TGTGCCAGCAGCTTTGCGACCCCGGGTTCCTACGAGCAGTACTTC

clone_size: .
j_call: TRBJ1-3
d_call: .
v_call: TRBV3-1/TRBV3-2
cdr3_aa: CASSQAGSGNTIYF
cdr3_nt: TGTGCCAGCAGCCAAGCCGGCTCTGGAAACACCATATATTTT

clone_size: .
j_call: TRBJ2-6
d_call: .
v_call: TRBV5-1
cdr3_aa: CASSLGSSGANVLTF
cdr3_nt: TGCGCCAGCAGCTTGGGGAGCTCTGGGGCCAACGTCCTGACTTTC

clone_size: .
j_call: TRBJ1-1
d_call: .
v_call: TRBV11-2
cdr3_aa: CASSLDKGGLSEAFF
cdr3_nt: TGTGCCAGCAGCTTAGATAAAGGGGGATTGAGTGAAGCTTTCTTT

clone_size: .
j_call: TRBJ1-5
d_call: .
v_call: TRBV10-3
cdr3_aa: CAIKGDLSNQPQHF
cdr3_nt: TGTGCCATCAAGGGGGATTTGAGCAATCAGCCCCAGCATTTT

clone_size: .
j_call: TRBJ1-5
d_call: .
v_call: TRBV30
cdr3_aa: CAWSALGGSNQPQHF
cdr3_nt: TGTGCCTGGAGTGCCTTGGGGGGGAGCAATCAGCCCCAGCATTTT

clone_size: few
j_call: TRBJ2-2
d_call: .
v_call: TRBV10-3
cdr3_aa: CAISEAGKGGELFF
cdr3_nt: TGTGCCATCAGTGAAGCAGGGAAGGGCGGGGAGCTGTTTTTT

clone_size: .
j_call: TRBJ1-2
d_call: .
v_call: TRBV28
cdr3_aa: CASSPGDGNYGYTF
cdr3_nt: TGTGCCAGCAGTCCAGGGGACGGAAACTATGGCTACACCTTC

clone_size: .
j_call: TRBJ1-5
d_call: .
v_call: TRBV19
cdr3_aa: CASSLGQYQPQHF
cdr3_nt: TGTGCCAGTAGTCTAGGACAGTACCAGCCCCAGCATTTT

clone_size: .
j_call: TRBJ2-7
d_call: .
v_call: TRBV7-2
cdr3_aa: CASSYTETYEQYF
cdr3_nt: TGTGCCAGCAGCTACACAGAGACCTACGAGCAGTACTTC

clone_size: .
j_call: TRBJ2-7
d_call: .
v_call: TRBV7-9
cdr3_aa: CASSTPGGGVEQYF
cdr3_nt: TGTGCCAGCAGCACCCCGGGGGGCGGTGTCGAGCAGTACTTC

clone_size: .
j_call: TRBJ2-1
d_call: TRBD2
v_call: TRBV7-8
cdr3_aa: CASSSTTSGRIFEQFF
cdr3_nt: TGTGCCAGCAGCTCGACGACTAGCGGGAGGATATTTGAGCAGTTCTTC

clone_size: .
j_call: TRBJ2-3
d_call: TRBD2
v_call: TRBV11-2
cdr3_aa: CASSLSGRRTDTQYF
cdr3_nt: TGTGCCAGCAGCCTTAGCGGGAGGCGCACAGATACGCAGTATTTT

clone_size: once
j_call: TRBJ1-1
d_call: .
v_call: TRBV19
cdr3_aa: CASSSYEDSNTEAFF
cdr3_nt: TGTGCCAGTAGCTCCTACGAGGATTCGAACACTGAAGCTTTCTTT

clone_size: .
j_call: TRBJ2-7
d_call: TRBD2
v_call: TRBV2
cdr3_aa: CASQILAGGPYEQYF
cdr3_nt: TGTGCCAGCCAGATATTAGCGGGAGGGCCCTACGAGCAGTACTTC

clone_size: few
j_call: TRBJ2-1
d_call: TRBD2
v_call: TRBV18
cdr3_aa: CASSPYSPGGGTSYNEQFF
cdr3_nt: TGTGCCAGCTCACCATACTCCCCCGGCGGGGGGACTTCCTACAATGAGCAGTTCTTC

clone_size: once
j_call: TRBJ2-3
d_call: .
v_call: TRBV19
cdr3_aa: CASSIDWDSHTDTQYF
cdr3_nt: TGTGCCAGTAGTATAGACTGGGACTCTCACACAGATACGCAGTATTTT

clone_size: .
j_call: TRBJ2-1
d_call: TRBD2
v_call: TRBV7-2
cdr3_aa: CASSQGTRRTHEQFF
cdr3_nt: TGTGCCAGCAGCCAGGGGACTAGGCGCACACATGAGCAGTTCTTC

clone_size: .
j_call: TRBJ1-5
d_call: .
v_call: TRBV21-1
cdr3_aa: CASRQGTENNSNQPQHF
cdr3_nt: TGTGCCAGCAGACAAGGGACAGAGAACAATAGCAATCAGCCCCAGCATTTT

clone_size: once
j_call: TRBJ2-6
d_call: .
v_call: TRBV19
cdr3_aa: CASSIYQASGANVLTF
cdr3_nt: TGTGCCAGTAGTATATATCAGGCTTCTGGGGCCAACGTCCTGACTTTC

clone_size: .
j_call: TRBJ2-7
d_call: TRBD2
v_call: TRBV27
cdr3_aa: CASSLRQVAGGALYEQYF
cdr3_nt: TGTGCCAGCAGTTTACGCCAGGTCGCGGGGGGGGCCCTTTACGAGCAGTACTTC

clone_size: .
j_call: TRBJ2-1
d_call: .
v_call: TRBV9
cdr3_aa: CASSVTTRPTDEQFF
cdr3_nt: TGTGCCAGCAGCGTTACGACTAGGCCGACTGATGAGCAGTTCTTC

clone_size: .
j_call: TRBJ2-2
d_call: TRBD2
v_call: TRBV4-3
cdr3_aa: CASRLRAGGPLTGELFF
cdr3_nt: TGCGCCAGCAGGCTAAGAGCGGGAGGGCCCTTAACCGGGGAGCTGTTTTTT

clone_size: .
j_call: TRBJ1-2
d_call: .
v_call: TRBV5-1
cdr3_aa: CASSLDGDVVYGYTF
cdr3_nt: TGCGCCAGCAGCTTGGACGGGGATGTAGTATATGGCTACACCTTC

clone_size: .
j_call: TRBJ1-4
d_call: .
v_call: TRBV11-2
cdr3_aa: CASSLGAPRVTNEKLFF
cdr3_nt: TGTGCCAGCAGCTTAGGAGCGCCGAGGGTAACTAATGAAAAACTGTTTTTT

clone_size: .
j_call: TRBJ2-3
d_call: TRBD2
v_call: TRBV5-1
cdr3_aa: CASSLTSGRATDTQYF
cdr3_nt: TGCGCCAGCAGCTTGACTAGCGGGAGGGCAACAGATACGCAGTATTTT

clone_size: once
j_call: TRBJ1-4
d_call: TRBD1
v_call: TRBV5-8
cdr3_aa: CASSLPGQGREKLFF
cdr3_nt: TGTGCCAGCAGCCTGCCGGGACAGGGACGTGAAAAACTGTTTTTT

clone_size: .
j_call: TRBJ1-5
d_call: .
v_call: TRBV28
cdr3_aa: CASSFRQVNQPQHF
cdr3_nt: TGTGCCAGCAGTTTTAGGCAGGTGAATCAGCCCCAGCATTTT

clone_size: few
j_call: TRBJ2-2
d_call: .
v_call: TRBV7-8
cdr3_aa: CASSAYGAGELFF
cdr3_nt: TGTGCCAGCAGCGCCTACGGGGCCGGGGAGCTGTTTTTT